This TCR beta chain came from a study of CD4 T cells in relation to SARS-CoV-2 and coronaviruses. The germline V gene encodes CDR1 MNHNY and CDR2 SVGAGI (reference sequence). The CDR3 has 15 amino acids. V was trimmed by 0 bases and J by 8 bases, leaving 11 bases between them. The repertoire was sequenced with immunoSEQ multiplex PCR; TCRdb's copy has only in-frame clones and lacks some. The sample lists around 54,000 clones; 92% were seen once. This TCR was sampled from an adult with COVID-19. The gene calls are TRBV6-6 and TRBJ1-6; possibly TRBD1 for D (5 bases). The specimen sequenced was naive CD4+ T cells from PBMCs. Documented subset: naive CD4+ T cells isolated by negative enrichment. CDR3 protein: CASSYSGQRDSPLHF. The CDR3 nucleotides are TGTGCCAGCAGTTACTCGGGGCAACGGGATTCACCCCTCCACTTT.